The 8 T cell receptor beta chains given below trace back to one sample, sequenced in a study of blood T cell repertoires in COVID-19. Assay: immunoSEQ multiplex PCR; the TCRdb copy retains only in-frame clones and omits some. Found here are 120,000 or so clones, around 80% of them singletons; the top ten hold approximately 18%. The specimen was peripheral blood. The receptor set was obtained from a man aged 25 to 45 with COVID-19, enrolled during active disease.

The CDR3 region is CASSPTLPSPLHF. CDR3 DNA: TGCGCCAGCAGCCCGACACTGCCGTCACCCCTCCACTTT. The rearrangement uses TRBV4-1 and TRBJ1-6; D not resolved. Germline V lookup: CDR1 MGHRA, CDR2 YSYEKL. V gave up 4 bases and J gave up 10 bases, with 11 bases separating them. The CDR3 has 13 residues.

In its sample, this clone was seen once. The chain links TRBV5-6 to TRBJ2-4; D ambiguous. Germline V gene sequence: CDR1 SGHDT, CDR2 YYEEEE. The CDR3 contains 16 residues. Between the trimmed V and J ends, which lost 2 bases and 1 base, there was a span of 13 bases. CDR3 nucleotides: TGTGCCAGCAGCTTTGGCAGCCAAGCGGCCAAAAACATTCAGTACTTC. Amino acid sequence: CASSFGSQAAKNIQYF.

In this sample, this clone turned up a few times. Other DNA sequences of this sample code for an identical CDR3. V is TRBV11-1 and J is TRBJ2-2; the match to TRBD2 covers 11 bases. V dropped 4 bases and J dropped 4; count of bases not matched to a gene: 5. CDR1 is SGHAT and CDR2 is FQDESV in the germline V gene (reference sequence). The CDR3 runs 16 residues. This CDR3 is CASSSGTSGFTGELFF. The CDR3 nucleotides are TGTGCCAGCAGCTCCGGGACTAGCGGTTTCACCGGGGAGCTGTTTTTT.

The V and J genes are TRBV7-6 and TRBJ2-7; 13 positions agree with TRBD2. The V segment lost 0 bases and the J segment 2 bases; nucleotides outside the gene matches: 13. The CDR3 is made up of 20 amino acids. Germline CDR1 is SGHVS and CDR2 is FNYEAQ. The CDR3 coding sequence is TGTGCCAGCAGCTTAGCAATGAGACTAGCGGGGGGCCAAGGACCCTACGAGCAGTACTTC. Translated, it gives CASSLAMRLAGGQGPYEQYF.

The V gene is TRBV27, the J gene TRBJ1-1, with D uncertain. The V gene lost 3 bases and the J gene lost 1 base, with 6 bases spanning the gap. CDR1 MNHEY and CDR2 SMNVEV come from the germline V gene (reference sequence). The CDR3 contains 13 residues. In DNA, the CDR3 is TGTGCCAGCAGTTTTTTTAAGAACACTGAAGCTTTCTTT. This translates into CASSFFKNTEAFF.

In its sample, this clone was seen once. J is TRBJ2-5 and V is TRBV19; D is undetermined. Trimming took 3 bases from V and 2 from J, leaving 10 bases between them. Germline V lookup: CDR1 LNHDA, CDR2 SQIVND (reference sequence). CDR3 length equals 14 residues. This CDR3 is CASSMAQTQETQYF. CDR3 in DNA: TGTGCCAGTAGTATGGCTCAAACACAAGAGACCCAGTACTTC.

This chain joins TRBV7-9 and TRBJ2-5; 14 nucleotides match TRBD2. The CDR3 sequence is 19 residues long. V lost 5 bases and J lost 0; bases outside the gene matches: 11. The germline CDR1 and CDR2 sequences are SEHNR and FQNEAQ (reference sequence). The DNA for the CDR3 is TGTGCCAGCAGCCCGGGACTAGCGGGGGCCCTGGACCACCAAGAGACCCAGTACTTC. Protein: CASSPGLAGALDHQETQYF.

This chain joins TRBV10-3 and TRBJ1-4; 9 bases map to TRBD1. Looked up from germline, CDR1 is ENHRY and CDR2 is SYGVKD. The CDR3 contains 18 residues. The V and J ends lost 0 bases and 5 bases, in that order; junction bases with no gene match: 10. CDR3 bases: TGTGCCATCAGTGAGTCGCTGGGGACAGGGTCCCCAAATGAAAAACTGTTTTTT. This sequence encodes CAISESLGTGSPNEKLFF.